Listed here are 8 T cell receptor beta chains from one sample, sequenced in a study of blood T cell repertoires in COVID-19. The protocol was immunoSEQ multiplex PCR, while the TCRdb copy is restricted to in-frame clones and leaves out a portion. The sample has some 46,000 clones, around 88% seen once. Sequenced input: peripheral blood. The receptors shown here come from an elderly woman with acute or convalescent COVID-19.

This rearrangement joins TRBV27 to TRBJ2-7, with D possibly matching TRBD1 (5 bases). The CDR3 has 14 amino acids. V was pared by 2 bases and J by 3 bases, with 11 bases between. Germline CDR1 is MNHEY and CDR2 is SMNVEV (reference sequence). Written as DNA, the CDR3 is TGTGCCAGCAGTTTAGACAGCACCCTCTACGAGCAGTACTTC. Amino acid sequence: CASSLDSTLYEQYF.

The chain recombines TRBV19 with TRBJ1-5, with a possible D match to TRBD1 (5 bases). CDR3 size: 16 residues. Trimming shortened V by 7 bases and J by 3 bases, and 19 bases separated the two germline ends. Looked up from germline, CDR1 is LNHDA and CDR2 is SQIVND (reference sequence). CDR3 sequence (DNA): TGTGCCAGTAAGAAGGCCGTAGGGGTCCCCAATCAGCCCCAGCATTTT. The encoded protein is CASKKAVGVPNQPQHF.

CDR3 in DNA: TGTGCCATTAACAGGCACTACGAGCAGTACTTC. Encoded protein: CAINRHYEQYF. The rearrangement uses TRBV2 and TRBJ2-7, with D perhaps matching TRBD1 (5 bases). V dropped 10 bases and J dropped 3 bases, with 10 bases sitting between them. Germline CDR1 is SNHLY and CDR2 is FYNNEI. The CDR3 has 11 residues.

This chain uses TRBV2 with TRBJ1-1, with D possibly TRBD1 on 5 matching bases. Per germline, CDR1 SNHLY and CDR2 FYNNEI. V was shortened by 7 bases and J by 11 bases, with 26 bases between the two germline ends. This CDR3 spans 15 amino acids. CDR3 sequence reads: CASTGRGAPFGRAFF. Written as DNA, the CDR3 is TGTGCCAGCACCGGGAGAGGGGCCCCCTTTGGCCGGGCTTTCTTT.

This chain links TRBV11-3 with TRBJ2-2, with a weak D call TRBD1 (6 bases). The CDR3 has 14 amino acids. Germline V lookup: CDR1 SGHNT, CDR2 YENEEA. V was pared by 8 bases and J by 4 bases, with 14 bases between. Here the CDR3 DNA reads TGTGCCAGCGAGGCAGGGGCAAGCACCGGGGAGCTGTTTTTT. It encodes CASEAGASTGELFF.

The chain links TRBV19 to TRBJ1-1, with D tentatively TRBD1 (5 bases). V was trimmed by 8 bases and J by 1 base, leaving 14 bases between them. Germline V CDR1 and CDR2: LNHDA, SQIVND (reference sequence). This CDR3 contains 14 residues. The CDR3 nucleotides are TGTGCCAGTGGGGGGACGGAATGGAACACTGAAGCTTTCTTT. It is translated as CASGGTEWNTEAFF.

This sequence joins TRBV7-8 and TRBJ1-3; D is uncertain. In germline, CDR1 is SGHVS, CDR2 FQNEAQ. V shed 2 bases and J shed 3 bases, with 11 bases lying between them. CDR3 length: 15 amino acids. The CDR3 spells CASSLLGRDGNTIYF. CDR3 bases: TGTGCCAGCAGCTTATTAGGGAGAGATGGAAACACCATATATTTT. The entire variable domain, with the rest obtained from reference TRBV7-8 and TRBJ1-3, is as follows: GAGVSQSPRYKVAKRGQDVALRCDPISGHVSLFWYQQALGQGPEFLTYFQNEAQLDKSGLPSDRFFAERPEGSVSTLKIQRTQQEDSAVYLCASSLLGRDGNTIYFGEGSWLTVV.

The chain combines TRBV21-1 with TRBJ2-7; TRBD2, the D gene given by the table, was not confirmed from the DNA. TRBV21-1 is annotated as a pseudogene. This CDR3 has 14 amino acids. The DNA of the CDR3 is TGTGCCAGCAGCCTAGCAAGGGACTCCAGGGAGCAGTACTTC. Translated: CASSLARDSREQYF.